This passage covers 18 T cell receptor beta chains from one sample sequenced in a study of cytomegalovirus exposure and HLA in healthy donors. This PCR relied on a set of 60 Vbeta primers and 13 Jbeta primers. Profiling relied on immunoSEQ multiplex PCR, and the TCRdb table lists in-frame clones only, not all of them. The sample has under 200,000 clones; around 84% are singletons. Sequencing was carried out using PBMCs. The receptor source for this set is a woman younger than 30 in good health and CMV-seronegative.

The CDR3 loop is CASSEGTGGGYTF. In nucleotides, the CDR3 is TGCGCCAGCAGTGAGGGGACAGGGGGCGGCTACACCTTC. The gene calls are TRBV10-1 and TRBJ1-2; 12 positions match TRBD1. Germline assignment: CDR1 WNHNN and CDR2 SYGVQD (reference sequence). The CDR3 covers 13 residues. The V and J ends lost 2 bases and 8 bases, in that order; junction bases with no gene match: 0.

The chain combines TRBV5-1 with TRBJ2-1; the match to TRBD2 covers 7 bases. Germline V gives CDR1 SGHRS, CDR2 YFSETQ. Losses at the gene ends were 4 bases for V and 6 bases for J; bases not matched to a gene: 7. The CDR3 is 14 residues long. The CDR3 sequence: CASSLSGFGNEQFF. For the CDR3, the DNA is TGCGCCAGCAGCCTTAGCGGGTTCGGCAATGAGCAGTTCTTC.

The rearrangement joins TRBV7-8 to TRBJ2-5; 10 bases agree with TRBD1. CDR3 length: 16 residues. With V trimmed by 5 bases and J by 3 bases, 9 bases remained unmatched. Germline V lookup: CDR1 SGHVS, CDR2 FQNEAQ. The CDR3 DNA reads TGTGCCAGCAGCAGATTTCCGGGACAGGGGAAAGAGACCCAGTACTTC. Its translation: CASSRFPGQGKETQYF.

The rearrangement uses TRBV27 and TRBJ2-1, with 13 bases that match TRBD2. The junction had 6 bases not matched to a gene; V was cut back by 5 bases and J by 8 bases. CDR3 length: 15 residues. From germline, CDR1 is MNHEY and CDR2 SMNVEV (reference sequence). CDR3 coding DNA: TGTGCCAGCAGTGAACTAGCGGGAGGGCCCCATGAGCAGTTCTTC. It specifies CASSELAGGPHEQFF.

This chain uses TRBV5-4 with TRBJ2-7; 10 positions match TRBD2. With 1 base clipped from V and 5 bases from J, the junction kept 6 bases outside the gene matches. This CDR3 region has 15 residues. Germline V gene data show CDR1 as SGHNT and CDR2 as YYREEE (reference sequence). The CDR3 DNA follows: TGTGCCAGCAGCTTGTCAGCGGGAGGGTGGCACGAGCAGTACTTC. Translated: CASSLSAGGWHEQYF. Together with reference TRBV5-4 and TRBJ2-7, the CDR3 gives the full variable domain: ETGVTQSPTHLIKTRGQQVTLRCSSQSGHNTVSWYQQALGQGPQFIFQYYREEENGRGNFPPRFSGLQFPNYSSELNVNALELDDSALYLCASSLSAGGWHEQYFGPGTRLTVT.

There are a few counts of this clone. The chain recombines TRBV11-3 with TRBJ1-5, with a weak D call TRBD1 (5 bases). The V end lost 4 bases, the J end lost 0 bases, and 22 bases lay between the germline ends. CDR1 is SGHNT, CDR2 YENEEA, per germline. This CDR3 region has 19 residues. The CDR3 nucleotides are TGTGCCAGCAGCTCGATCGACCCACGCGACAGCTATAGCAATCAGCCCCAGCATTTT. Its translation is CASSSIDPRDSYSNQPQHF.

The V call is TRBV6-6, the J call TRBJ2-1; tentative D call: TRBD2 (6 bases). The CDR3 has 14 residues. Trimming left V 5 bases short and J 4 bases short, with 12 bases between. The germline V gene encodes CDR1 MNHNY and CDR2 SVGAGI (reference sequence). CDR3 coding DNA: TGTGCCAGCAGTCGAACTAGCCTTTACAATGAGCAGTTCTTC. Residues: CASSRTSLYNEQFF.

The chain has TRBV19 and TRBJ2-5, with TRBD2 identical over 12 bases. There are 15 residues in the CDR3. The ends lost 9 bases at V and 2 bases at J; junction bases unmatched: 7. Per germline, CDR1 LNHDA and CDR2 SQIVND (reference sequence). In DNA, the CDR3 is TGTGCCAGCCAACTAGCGGGAGGTAAACAAGAGACCCAGTACTTC. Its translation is CASQLAGGKQETQYF. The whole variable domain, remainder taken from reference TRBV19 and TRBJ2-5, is DGGITQSPKYLFRKEGQNVTLSCEQNLNHDAMYWYRQDPGQGLRLIYYSQIVNDFQKGDIAEGYSVSREKKESFPLTVTSAQKNPTAFYLCASQLAGGKQETQYFGPGTRLLVL.

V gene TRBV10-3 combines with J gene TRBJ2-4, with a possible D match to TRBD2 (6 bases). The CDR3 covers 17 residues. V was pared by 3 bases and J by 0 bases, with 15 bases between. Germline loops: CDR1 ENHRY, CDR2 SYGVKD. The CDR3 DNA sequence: TGTGCCATCAGTGACCCGGACTACTTACTAGCCAAAAACATTCAGTACTTC. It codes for CAISDPDYLLAKNIQYF.

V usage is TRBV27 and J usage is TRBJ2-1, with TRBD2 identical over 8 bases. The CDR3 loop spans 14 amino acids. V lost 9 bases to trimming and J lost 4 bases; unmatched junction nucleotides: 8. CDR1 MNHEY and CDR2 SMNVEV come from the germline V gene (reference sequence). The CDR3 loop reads CASRGAGVYNEQFF. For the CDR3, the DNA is TGTGCCAGTAGAGGAGCGGGAGTGTACAATGAGCAGTTCTTC.

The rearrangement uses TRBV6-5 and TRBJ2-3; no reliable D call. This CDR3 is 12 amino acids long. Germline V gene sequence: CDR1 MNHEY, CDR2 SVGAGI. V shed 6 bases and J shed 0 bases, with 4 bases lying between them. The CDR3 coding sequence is TGTGCCAGCAGGAGTAGCACAGATACGCAGTATTTT. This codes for CASRSSTDTQYF.

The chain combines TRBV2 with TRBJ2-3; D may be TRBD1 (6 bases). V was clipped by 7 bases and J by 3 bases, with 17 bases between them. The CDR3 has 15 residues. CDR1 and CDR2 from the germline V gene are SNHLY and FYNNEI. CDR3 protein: CASTAQGLGTDTQYF. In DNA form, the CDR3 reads TGTGCCAGCACCGCACAGGGCCTGGGGACAGATACGCAGTATTTT.

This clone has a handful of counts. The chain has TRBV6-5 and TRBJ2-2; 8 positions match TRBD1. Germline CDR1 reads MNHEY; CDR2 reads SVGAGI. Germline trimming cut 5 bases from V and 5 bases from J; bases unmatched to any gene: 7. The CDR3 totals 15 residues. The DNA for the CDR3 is TGTGCCAGCAGTCTACAGGACAGGGTGACCGGGGAGCTGTTTTTT. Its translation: CASSLQDRVTGELFF.

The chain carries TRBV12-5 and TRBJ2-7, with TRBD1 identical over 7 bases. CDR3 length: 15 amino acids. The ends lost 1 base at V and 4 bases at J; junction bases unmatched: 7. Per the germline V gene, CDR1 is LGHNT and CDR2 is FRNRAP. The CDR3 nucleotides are TGTGCTAGTGGTTTGGCCACCTCACAGGGGTACGAGCAGTACGTC. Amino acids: CASGLATSQGYEQYV.

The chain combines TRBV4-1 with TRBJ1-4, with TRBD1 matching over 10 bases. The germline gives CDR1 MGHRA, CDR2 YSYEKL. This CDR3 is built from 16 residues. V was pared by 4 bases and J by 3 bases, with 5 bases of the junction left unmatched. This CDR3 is CASSRDRGQPNEKLFF. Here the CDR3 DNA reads TGCGCCAGCAGCCGGGACAGGGGCCAGCCTAATGAAAAACTGTTTTTT.

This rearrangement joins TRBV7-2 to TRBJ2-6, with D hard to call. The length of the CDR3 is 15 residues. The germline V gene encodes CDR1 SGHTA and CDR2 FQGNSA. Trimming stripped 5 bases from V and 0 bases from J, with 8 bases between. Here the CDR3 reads CASSTHISGANVLTF. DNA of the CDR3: TGTGCCAGCAGCACCCACATCTCTGGGGCCAACGTCCTGACTTTC.

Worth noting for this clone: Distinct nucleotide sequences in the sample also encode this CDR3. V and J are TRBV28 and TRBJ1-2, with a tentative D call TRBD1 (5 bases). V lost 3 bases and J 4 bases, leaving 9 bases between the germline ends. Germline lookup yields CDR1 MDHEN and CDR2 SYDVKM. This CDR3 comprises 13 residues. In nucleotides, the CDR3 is TGTGCCAGCAGTTTGGGCGGGACCTATGGCTACACCTTC. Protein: CASSLGGTYGYTF.

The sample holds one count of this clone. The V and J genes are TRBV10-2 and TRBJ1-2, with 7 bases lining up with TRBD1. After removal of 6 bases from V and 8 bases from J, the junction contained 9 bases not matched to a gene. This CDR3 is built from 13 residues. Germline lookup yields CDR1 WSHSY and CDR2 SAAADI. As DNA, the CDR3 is TGCGCCAGCAGCCTACAGGGGCTGCGGGGCTACACCTTC. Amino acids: CASSLQGLRGYTF.